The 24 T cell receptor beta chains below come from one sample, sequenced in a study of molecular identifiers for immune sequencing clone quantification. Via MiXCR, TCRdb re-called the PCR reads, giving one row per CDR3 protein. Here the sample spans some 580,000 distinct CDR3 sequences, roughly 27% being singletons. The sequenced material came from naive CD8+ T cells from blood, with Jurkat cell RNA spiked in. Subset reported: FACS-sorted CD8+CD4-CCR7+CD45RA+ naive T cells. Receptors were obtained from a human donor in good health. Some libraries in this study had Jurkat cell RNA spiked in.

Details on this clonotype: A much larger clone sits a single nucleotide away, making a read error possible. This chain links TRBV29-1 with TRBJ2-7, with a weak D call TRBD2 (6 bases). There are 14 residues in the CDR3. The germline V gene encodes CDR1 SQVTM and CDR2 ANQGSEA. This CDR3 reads CGVEGGFFGAEQYF. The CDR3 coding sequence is TGCGGCGTTGAAGGAGGGTTTTTCGGGGCCGAGCAGTACTTC.

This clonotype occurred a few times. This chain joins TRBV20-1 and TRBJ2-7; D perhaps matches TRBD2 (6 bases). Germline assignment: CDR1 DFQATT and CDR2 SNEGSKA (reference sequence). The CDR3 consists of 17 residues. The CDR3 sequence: CSLLGGIGERIPYEQYF. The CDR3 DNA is TGCAGCCTCTTGGGCGGGATTGGGGAGCGCATCCCCTACGAGCAGTACTTC.

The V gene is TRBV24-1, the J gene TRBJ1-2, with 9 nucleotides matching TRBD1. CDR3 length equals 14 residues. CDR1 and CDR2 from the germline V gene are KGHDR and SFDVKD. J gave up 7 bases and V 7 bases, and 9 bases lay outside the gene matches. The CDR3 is CATSEGQGYFGYTF. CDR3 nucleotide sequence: TGTGCCACCAGCGAGGGACAGGGATACTTTGGCTACACCTTC.

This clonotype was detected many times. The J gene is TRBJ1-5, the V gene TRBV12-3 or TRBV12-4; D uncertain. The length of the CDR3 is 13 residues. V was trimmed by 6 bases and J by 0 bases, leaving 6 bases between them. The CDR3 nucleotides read TGTGCCAGCAGAAAACTTAGCAATCAGCCCCAGCATTTT. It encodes CASRKLSNQPQHF.

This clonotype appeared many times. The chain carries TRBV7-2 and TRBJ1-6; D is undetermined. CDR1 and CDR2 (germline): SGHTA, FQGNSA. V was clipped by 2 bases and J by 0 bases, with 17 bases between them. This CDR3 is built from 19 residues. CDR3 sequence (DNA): TGTGCCAGCAGCTTATTACCATTCCCGACCAGCTCCTATAATTCACCCCTCCACTTT. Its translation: CASSLLPFPTSSYNSPLHF.

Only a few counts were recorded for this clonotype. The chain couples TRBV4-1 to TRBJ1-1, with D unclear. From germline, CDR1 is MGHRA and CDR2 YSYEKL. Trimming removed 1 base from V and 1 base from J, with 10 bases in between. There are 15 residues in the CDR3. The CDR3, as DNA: TGCGCCAGCAGCCAAGCACGGTGGGGGAACACTGAAGCTTTCTTT. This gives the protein CASSQARWGNTEAFF.

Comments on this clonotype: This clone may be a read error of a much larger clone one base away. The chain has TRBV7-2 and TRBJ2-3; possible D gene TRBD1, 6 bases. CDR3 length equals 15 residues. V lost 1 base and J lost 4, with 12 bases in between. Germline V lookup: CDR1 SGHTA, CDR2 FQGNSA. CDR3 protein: CTSSLDQGFADTQYF. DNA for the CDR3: TGTACCAGCAGCTTAGATCAGGGGTTCGCAGATACGCAGTATTTT.

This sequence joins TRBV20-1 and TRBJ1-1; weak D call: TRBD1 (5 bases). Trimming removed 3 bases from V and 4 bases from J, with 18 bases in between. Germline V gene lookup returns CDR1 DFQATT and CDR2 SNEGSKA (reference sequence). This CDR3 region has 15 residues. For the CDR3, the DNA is TGCAGTGCTAGCCTGTCGAAGGGGTCGGGCACTGAAGCTTTCTTT. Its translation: CSASLSKGSGTEAFF.

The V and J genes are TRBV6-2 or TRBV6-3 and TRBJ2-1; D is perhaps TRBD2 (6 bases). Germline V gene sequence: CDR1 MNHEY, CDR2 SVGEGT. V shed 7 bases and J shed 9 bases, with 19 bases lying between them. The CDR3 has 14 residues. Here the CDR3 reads CASNDWDEGLEQFF. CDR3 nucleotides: TGTGCCAGCAACGATTGGGACGAGGGACTTGAGCAGTTCTTC.

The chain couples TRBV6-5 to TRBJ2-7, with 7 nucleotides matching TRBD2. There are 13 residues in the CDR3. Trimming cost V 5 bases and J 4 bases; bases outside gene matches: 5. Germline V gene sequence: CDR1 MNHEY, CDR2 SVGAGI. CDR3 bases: TGTGCCAGCAGTCAAGCGGGGTATTACGAGCAGTACTTC. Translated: CASSQAGYYEQYF.

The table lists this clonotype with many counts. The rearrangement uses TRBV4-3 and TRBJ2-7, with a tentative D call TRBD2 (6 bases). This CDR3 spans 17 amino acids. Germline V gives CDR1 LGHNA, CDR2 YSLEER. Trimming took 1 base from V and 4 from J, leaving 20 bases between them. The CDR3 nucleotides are TGCGCCAGCAGCCAAGTAACAACCGGGACGGGGGAGTACGAGCAGTACTTC. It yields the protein CASSQVTTGTGEYEQYF.

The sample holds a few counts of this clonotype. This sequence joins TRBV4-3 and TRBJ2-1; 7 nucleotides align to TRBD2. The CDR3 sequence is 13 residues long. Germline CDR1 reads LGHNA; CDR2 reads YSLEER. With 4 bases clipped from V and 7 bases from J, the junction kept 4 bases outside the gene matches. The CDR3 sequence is CASSRLAVNEQFF. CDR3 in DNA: TGCGCCAGCAGCCGTCTAGCGGTTAATGAGCAGTTCTTC.

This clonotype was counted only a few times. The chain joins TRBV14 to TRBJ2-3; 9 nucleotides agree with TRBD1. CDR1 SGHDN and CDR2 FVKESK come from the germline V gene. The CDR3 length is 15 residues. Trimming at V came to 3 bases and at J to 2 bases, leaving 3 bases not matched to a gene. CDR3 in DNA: TGTGCCAGCAGCCATGGGACAGGGTACACAGATACGCAGTATTTT. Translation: CASSHGTGYTDTQYF.

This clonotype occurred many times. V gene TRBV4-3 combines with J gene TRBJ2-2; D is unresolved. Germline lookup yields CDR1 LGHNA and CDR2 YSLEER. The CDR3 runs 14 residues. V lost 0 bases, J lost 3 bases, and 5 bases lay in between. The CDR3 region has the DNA TGCGCCAGCAGCCAAGACGGGTACACCGGGGAGCTGTTTTTT. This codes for CASSQDGYTGELFF.

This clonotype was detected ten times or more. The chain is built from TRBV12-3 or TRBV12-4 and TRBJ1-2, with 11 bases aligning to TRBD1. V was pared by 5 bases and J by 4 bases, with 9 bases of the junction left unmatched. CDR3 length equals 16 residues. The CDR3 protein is CASSARDRGLRYGYTF. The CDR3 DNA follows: TGTGCCAGCAGTGCAAGGGACAGGGGGTTGCGCTATGGCTACACCTTC.

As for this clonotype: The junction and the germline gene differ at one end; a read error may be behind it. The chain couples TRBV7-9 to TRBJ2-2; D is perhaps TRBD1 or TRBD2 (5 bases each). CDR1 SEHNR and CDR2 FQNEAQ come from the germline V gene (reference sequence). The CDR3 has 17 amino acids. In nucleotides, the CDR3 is TGTGCCAGCAGCTTAGGGTTACCTAGCAGGCCGGTCGGGGCGCTGTTTTTT. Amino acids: CASSLGLPSRPVGALFF.

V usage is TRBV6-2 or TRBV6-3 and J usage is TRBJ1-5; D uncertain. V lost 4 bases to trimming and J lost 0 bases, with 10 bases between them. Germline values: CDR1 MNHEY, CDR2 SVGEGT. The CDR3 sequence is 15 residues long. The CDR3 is CASSLILYSNQPQHF. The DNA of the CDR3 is TGTGCCAGCAGTTTAATTCTATATAGCAATCAGCCCCAGCATTTT.

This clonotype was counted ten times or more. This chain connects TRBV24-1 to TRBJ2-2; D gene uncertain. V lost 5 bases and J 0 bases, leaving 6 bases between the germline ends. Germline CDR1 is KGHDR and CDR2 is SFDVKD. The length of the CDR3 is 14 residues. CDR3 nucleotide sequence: TGTGCCACCAGTGGCGACTCGAACACCGGGGAGCTGTTTTTT. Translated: CATSGDSNTGELFF.

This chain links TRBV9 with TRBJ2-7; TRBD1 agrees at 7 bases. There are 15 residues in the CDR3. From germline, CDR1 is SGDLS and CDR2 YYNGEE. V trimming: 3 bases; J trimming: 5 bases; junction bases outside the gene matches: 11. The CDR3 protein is CASSETGRGQDEQYF. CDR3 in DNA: TGTGCCAGCAGCGAGACGGGAAGGGGGCAGGACGAGCAGTACTTC. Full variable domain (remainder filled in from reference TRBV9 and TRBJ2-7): DSGVTQTPKHLITATGQRVTLRCSPRSGDLSVYWYQQSLDQGLQFLIQYYNGEERAKGNILERFSAQQFPDLHSELNLSSLELGDSALYFCASSETGRGQDEQYFGPGTRLTVT.

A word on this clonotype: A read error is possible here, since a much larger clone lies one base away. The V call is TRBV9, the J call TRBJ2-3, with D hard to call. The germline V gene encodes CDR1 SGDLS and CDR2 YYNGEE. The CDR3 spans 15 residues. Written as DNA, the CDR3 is TGTACCAGCAGCGTAGAAGGAGCTTTCACAGATACGCAGTATTTT. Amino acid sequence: CTSSVEGAFTDTQYF.

CDR3 DNA: TGTGCCAGCAGCACCAGCGATGGACAGGCTACCTACGAGCAGTACTTC. Amino acid sequence: CASSTSDGQATYEQYF. V gene TRBV7-9 combines with J gene TRBJ2-7, with TRBD1 matching 7 bases. V was pared by 5 bases and J by 2 bases, with 12 bases of the junction left unmatched. The V gene's germline CDR1 is SEHNR and CDR2 FQNEAQ (reference sequence). The CDR3 is 16 amino acids.

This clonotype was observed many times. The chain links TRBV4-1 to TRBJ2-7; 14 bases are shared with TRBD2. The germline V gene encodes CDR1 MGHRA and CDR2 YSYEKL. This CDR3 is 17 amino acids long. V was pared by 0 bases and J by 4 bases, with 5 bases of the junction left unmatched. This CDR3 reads CASSQEEWTSGRYEQYF. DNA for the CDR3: TGCGCCAGCAGCCAAGAAGAGTGGACTAGCGGGAGGTACGAGCAGTACTTC.

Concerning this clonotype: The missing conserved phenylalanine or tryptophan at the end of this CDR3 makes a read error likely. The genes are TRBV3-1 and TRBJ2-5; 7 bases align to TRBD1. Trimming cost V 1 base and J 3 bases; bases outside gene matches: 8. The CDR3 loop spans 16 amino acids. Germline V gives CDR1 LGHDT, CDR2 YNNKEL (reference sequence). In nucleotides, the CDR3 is TGTGCCAGCAGCCAAGTCATGACAGGGAGTAAAGAGACCCAGTACCTC. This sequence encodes CASSQVMTGSKETQYL.

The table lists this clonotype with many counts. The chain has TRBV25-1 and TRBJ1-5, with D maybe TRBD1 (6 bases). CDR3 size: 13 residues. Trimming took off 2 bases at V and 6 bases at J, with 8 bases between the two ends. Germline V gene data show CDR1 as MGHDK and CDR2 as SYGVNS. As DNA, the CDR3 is TGTGCCAGCAGTGAACTAGGGGGTCAGCCCCAGCATTTT. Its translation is CASSELGGQPQHF.